The next 30 T cell receptor beta chains were all read from a single sample in a study of regulatory T cells in long-lasting Graves disease. The time point denotes: newly diagnosed GD, antithyroid drugs for less than 3 months. With RNA extracted from PBMCs as input, the TCR library was made. TCR beta libraries were built with iRepertoire HTBI primers and Arm-PCR of CDR3 regions. TCRdb recomputed calls from the multiplex PCR reads with MiXCR, one row per CDR3 protein. The sample carries around 360,000 distinct CDR3 sequences, about 16% recorded once. These records were also assigned to another study, of T cells in Graves' hyperthyroidism and ophthalmopathy.

Sequenced here: peripheral blood mononuclear cells (PBMCs), sampled at new diagnosis, from a patient treated with antithyroid drugs. Receptors originate from a woman younger than 35 with Graves disease.

V and J are TRBV2 and TRBJ2-3; 15 bases align to TRBD2. The CDR3 is made up of 17 amino acids. Germline V gene sequence: CDR1 SNHLY, CDR2 FYNNEI. V was clipped by 6 bases and J by 2 bases; unmatched bases: 6. The CDR3 here is CASRAGTSGGHTDTQYF. For the CDR3, the DNA is TGTGCCAGCAGAGCCGGGACTAGCGGGGGGCACACAGATACGCAGTATTTT.

This clonotype was detected many times. The V call is TRBV6-2 or TRBV6-3, the J call TRBJ2-7; maybe TRBD1 (6 bases). The V gene's germline CDR1 is MNHEY and CDR2 SVGEGT. Deletions cut 8 bases from V and 5 bases from J, with 10 bases between. The CDR3 spans 11 residues. The DNA of the CDR3 is TGTGCCAGCGGGACAACCGACGAGCAGTACTTC. It encodes CASGTTDEQYF.

This clonotype was counted once. The chain joins TRBV6-1 to TRBJ1-5; 9 nucleotides agree with TRBD1. Germline V gene lookup returns CDR1 MNHNS and CDR2 SASEGT. CDR3 length: 17 amino acids. The ends lost 0 bases at V and 7 bases at J; junction bases unmatched: 10. CDR3 nucleotides: TGTGCCAGCAGTGAAGCGTCCCCACAGGGGGCTGGGCAGCCCCAGCATTTT. This encodes CASSEASPQGAGQPQHF.

The CDR3 region has the DNA TGTGCCAGTACCACATGGCGGAGCAATCAGCCCCAGCATTTT. Protein sequence: CASTTWRSNQPQHF. The chain carries TRBV19 and TRBJ1-5; D gene unclear. Trimming took 7 bases from V and 1 from J, leaving 11 bases between them. The CDR3 totals 14 residues. Germline lookup yields CDR1 LNHDA and CDR2 SQIVND (reference sequence).

The chain is built from TRBV7-6 and TRBJ1-2; 9 nucleotides match TRBD1. Germline CDR1 reads SGHVS; CDR2 reads FNYEAQ. Trimming took 5 bases from V and 5 from J; bases not matched to a gene: 9. The CDR3 spans 15 residues. CDR3 loop: CASSNRDRAGYGYTF. CDR3 DNA: TGTGCCAGCAGCAACCGGGACAGGGCTGGGTATGGCTACACCTTC.

The chain links TRBV9 to TRBJ2-5; the match to TRBD2 covers 10 bases. Germline assignment: CDR1 SGDLS and CDR2 YYNGEE. The CDR3 extends over 16 amino acids. V dropped 3 bases and J dropped 5; count of bases not matched to a gene: 10. CDR3 coding DNA: TGTGCCAGCAGCGACCCCCCAACTAGCGGGGAGGAGACCCAGTACTTC. It translates to CASSDPPTSGEETQYF.

This clonotype was recorded a few times. This sequence joins TRBV2 and TRBJ1-4; no clear D. V was trimmed by 3 bases and J by 6 bases, leaving 11 bases between them. The CDR3 extends over 14 amino acids. Germline V lookup: CDR1 SNHLY, CDR2 FYNNEI. The CDR3 DNA is TGTGCCAGCAGTGATGGCATAGGGCATGAAAAACTGTTTTTT. This encodes CASSDGIGHEKLFF. The complete variable domain, with remaining parts taken from reference TRBV2 and TRBJ1-4, reads EPEVTQTPSHQVTQMGQEVILRCVPISNHLYFYWYRQILGQKVEFLVSFYNNEISEKSEIFDDQFSVERPDGSNFTLKIRSTKLEDSAMYFCASSDGIGHEKLFFGSGTQLSVL.

Only a few counts were recorded for this clonotype. The rearrangement links TRBV7-8 to TRBJ1-2; TRBD1 matches at 8 bases. The V segment lost 4 bases and the J segment 2 bases; nucleotides outside the gene matches: 3. The CDR3 is 14 amino acids. Germline V lookup: CDR1 SGHVS, CDR2 FQNEAQ. CDR3 coding DNA: TGTGCCAGCAGCTCCAGGACAGGGAACTATGGCTACACCTTC. Its protein is CASSSRTGNYGYTF.

This clonotype has a count of ten or more. The chain combines TRBV27 with TRBJ2-4; D not resolved. Germline CDR1 reads MNHEY; CDR2 reads SMNVEV (reference sequence). The V end was cut by 6 bases, the J end by 0 bases, with 12 bases between. This CDR3 region has 15 residues. The CDR3, as DNA: TGTGCCAGCAGCGATAGTAGCCTAGCCAAAAACATTCAGTACTTC. Its translation: CASSDSSLAKNIQYF.

This clonotype has ten or more counts. In DNA form, the CDR3 reads TGTGCCAGCAGCTTAGGCGGGAGTATGGACGAGCAGTACTTC. As protein: CASSLGGSMDEQYF. The rearrangement uses TRBV7-8 and TRBJ2-7, with 7 bases that match TRBD2. This CDR3 contains 14 residues. CDR1 SGHVS and CDR2 FQNEAQ come from the germline V gene. V shed 1 base and J 5 bases; nucleotides not matched to a gene: 5.

In its sample, this clonotype was seen many times. The chain recombines TRBV5-1 with TRBJ2-5, with D perhaps matching TRBD1 or TRBD2 (6 bases each). The CDR3 is 17 amino acids. Trimming cost V 0 bases and J 2 bases, with 17 bases left between them. CDR1 is SGHRS, CDR2 YFSETQ, per germline. CDR3 amino acids: CASSLARGVRGQETQYF. CDR3 coding DNA: TGCGCCAGCAGCTTGGCAAGGGGGGTACGGGGACAAGAGACCCAGTACTTC.

Of note for this clonotype: Since a much larger clone is just one base distant, this may be a read error. The chain links TRBV27 to TRBJ2-5, with 9 bases that match TRBD1. Germline CDR1 is MNHEY and CDR2 is SMNVEV (reference sequence). The CDR3 sequence is 16 residues long. The CDR3 sequence: CASSLKTGGGGDTQCF. The CDR3 DNA reads TGTGCCAGCAGTTTGAAAACAGGGGGCGGTGGGGACACCCAGTGCTTC.

The chain joins TRBV6-5 to TRBJ1-3; the D is unclear. V was pared by 0 bases and J by 0 bases, with 9 bases between. The V gene's germline CDR1 is MNHEY and CDR2 SVGAGI. This CDR3 is built from 16 residues. CDR3 coding DNA: TGTGCCAGCAGTTACTCGGTGATCGACTCTGGAAACACCATATATTTT. Translated: CASSYSVIDSGNTIYF.

V usage is TRBV7-9 and J usage is TRBJ2-7; D is possibly TRBD2 (5 bases). This CDR3 contains 15 residues. Looked up from germline, CDR1 is SEHNR and CDR2 is FQNEAQ (reference sequence). Trimming stripped 2 bases from V and 6 bases from J, with 17 bases between. CDR3 protein: CASSLFGQSGGEQYF. The CDR3 DNA reads TGTGCCAGCAGCTTATTTGGGCAGTCTGGAGGCGAGCAGTACTTC.

This clonotype turned up a few times. The rearrangement uses TRBV6-1 and TRBJ1-3; D is undetermined. V was trimmed by 6 bases and J by 4 bases, leaving 7 bases between them. CDR3 size: 12 residues. CDR1 MNHNS and CDR2 SASEGT come from the germline V gene. The CDR3 DNA reads as TGTGCCAGCAGAAGGGCCGGAAACACCATATATTTT. Translating it yields CASRRAGNTIYF.

This clonotype has ten or more counts. The chain is built from TRBV5-1 and TRBJ1-2, with D perhaps matching TRBD1 (5 bases). The CDR3 sequence is 16 residues long. The ends were cut back, 1 base at V and 2 bases at J, with 15 bases in the middle. Germline lookup yields CDR1 SGHRS and CDR2 YFSETQ. The CDR3, as DNA: TGCGCCAGCAGCTTGTCGGACATAACGGAGAACTATGGCTACACCTTC. This gives the protein CASSLSDITENYGYTF.

The sample holds many counts of this clonotype. V usage is TRBV5-1 and J usage is TRBJ1-5, with TRBD1 identical over 9 bases. The CDR3 is 14 residues long. CDR1 is SGHRS and CDR2 is YFSETQ in the germline V gene. V shed 0 bases and J 7 bases; nucleotides not matched to a gene: 2. Here the CDR3 DNA reads TGCGCCAGCAGCTTGGTGACAGGGGGACAGCCCCAGCATTTT. Translated, it gives CASSLVTGGQPQHF.

The sample holds a few counts of this clonotype. The chain combines TRBV2 with TRBJ1-5; D may be TRBD1 (6 bases). Germline lookup yields CDR1 SNHLY and CDR2 FYNNEI. The ends were cut back, 7 bases at V and 6 bases at J, with 10 bases in the middle. The CDR3 covers 12 residues. The CDR3 reads CASTTGIQPQHF. For the CDR3, the DNA is TGTGCCAGCACCACAGGGATTCAGCCCCAGCATTTT. Using reference TRBV2 and TRBJ1-5 for the parts outside the CDR3, the full variable domain is EPEVTQTPSHQVTQMGQEVILRCVPISNHLYFYWYRQILGQKVEFLVSFYNNEISEKSEIFDDQFSVERPDGSNFTLKIRSTKLEDSAMYFCASTTGIQPQHFGDGTRLSIL.

V usage is TRBV20-1 and J usage is TRBJ2-3, with 11 bases fitting TRBD2. The CDR3 is 15 residues long. Trimming took 5 bases from V and 0 from J; bases not matched to a gene: 4. Germline lookup yields CDR1 DFQATT and CDR2 SNEGSKA (reference sequence). The CDR3 reads CSAPGLAVSTDTQYF. The CDR3 coding sequence is TGCAGTGCTCCGGGACTAGCGGTTAGCACAGATACGCAGTATTTT.

This clonotype was detected a few times. This sequence joins TRBV12-3 or TRBV12-4 and TRBJ1-5, with D hard to call. Deletions cut 3 bases from V and 5 bases from J, with 8 bases between. The CDR3 loop spans 13 amino acids. The CDR3 sequence: CASSFRDDQPQHF. The CDR3 nucleotides are TGTGCCAGCAGTTTTAGAGATGATCAGCCCCAGCATTTT.

This clonotype was seen a handful of times. The chain recombines TRBV6-1 with TRBJ2-7; D perhaps matches TRBD2 (5 bases). The V end was cut by 6 bases, the J end by 6 bases, with 15 bases between. The CDR3 is 13 residues long. Germline-derived CDR1 and CDR2 are MNHNS and SASEGT. For the CDR3, the DNA is TGTGCCAGCAGCCAACCGGGATCGTTCGAGCAGTACTTC. Its protein product is CASSQPGSFEQYF.

The table lists this clonotype with many counts. The genes are TRBV6-9 and TRBJ2-5; D remains ambiguous. CDR3 length: 14 amino acids. The germline V and J ends were trimmed by 4 bases and 2 bases, with 11 bases remaining between them. The V gene's germline CDR1 is MNHGY and CDR2 SVAAGI. CDR3 DNA: TGTGCCAGCAGTTCGGAGACGAAACAAGAGACCCAGTACTTC. Its translation is CASSSETKQETQYF.

This clonotype has more than one count but fewer than ten. The chain has TRBV6-1 and TRBJ1-6; D is unclear. Germline V lookup: CDR1 MNHNS, CDR2 SASEGT. Trimming took 4 bases from V and 0 from J, leaving 13 bases between them. This CDR3 is built from 17 residues. CDR3 in amino acids: CASSVTRRSSYNSPLHF. The CDR3 DNA sequence: TGTGCCAGCAGTGTAACTAGACGGAGCTCCTATAATTCACCCCTCCACTTT.

This clonotype was observed at least ten times. V usage is TRBV11-2 and J usage is TRBJ2-1; 8 positions match TRBD2. Germline assignment: CDR1 SGHAT and CDR2 FQNNGV. The CDR3 covers 16 residues. With V trimmed by 0 bases and J by 6 bases, 7 bases remained unmatched. In DNA form, the CDR3 reads TGTGCCAGCAGCTTAGATTGGGCGGGAGGTCCCAATGAGCAGTTCTTC. Translating it yields CASSLDWAGGPNEQFF.

The chain uses TRBV7-2 and TRBJ2-3; D is possibly TRBD1 (6 bases). The last part of the DNA fits TRBJ2-5 better; the J call may be wrong. The CDR3 covers 14 residues. Looked up from germline, CDR1 is SGHTA and CDR2 is FQGNSA. In nucleotides, the CDR3 is TGTGCCAGCAGTTTCAGGGCCCGCCCAGGGGCCCAGTACTTC. Protein sequence: CASSFRARPGAQYF.

This clonotype appeared many times. The chain carries TRBV28 and TRBJ2-4, with D possibly matching TRBD1 (5 bases). Germline CDR1 MDHEN, CDR2 SYDVKM. Trimming pared 3 bases from V and 3 bases from J, leaving 12 bases between. The CDR3 length is 15 residues. CDR3 coding DNA: TGTGCCAGCAGTTTCCTAGACAGTGACAAAAACATTCAGTACTTC. Translation gives CASSFLDSDKNIQYF.

This clonotype has a count of ten or more. The rearrangement joins TRBV7-2 to TRBJ1-2; D not certain. Germline CDR1 reads SGHTA; CDR2 reads FQGNSA. The CDR3 has 15 amino acids. V lost 5 bases to trimming and J lost 4 bases, with 17 bases between them. The CDR3 sequence: CASSGRAAPVYGYTF. CDR3 bases: TGTGCCAGCAGCGGGCGGGCGGCCCCCGTCTATGGCTACACCTTC.

In its sample, this clonotype was seen many times. CDR3 loop: CASRPLGRINSPLHF. DNA for the CDR3: TGTGCCAGCAGACCCCTGGGACGGATTAATTCACCCCTCCACTTT. This chain joins TRBV28 and TRBJ1-6; TRBD1 might be the D (5 bases). Trimming cost V 6 bases and J 6 bases, with 15 bases left between them. Germline values: CDR1 MDHEN, CDR2 SYDVKM. This CDR3 spans 15 amino acids.

Many counts were recorded for this clonotype. The J gene is TRBJ1-6, the V gene TRBV11-2; TRBD1 aligns across 10 bases. With 1 base clipped from V and 8 bases from J, the junction kept 2 bases outside the gene matches. CDR3 length equals 15 residues. Germline V gene data show CDR1 as SGHAT and CDR2 as FQNNGV. CDR3 DNA sequence: TGTGCCAGCAGCTTAGCCGGGACAGGGGATTCACCCCTCCACTTT. The encoded protein is CASSLAGTGDSPLHF.

This clonotype was seen at least ten times. The chain links TRBV7-8 to TRBJ1-5; unclear D gene. Per germline, CDR1 SGHVS and CDR2 FQNEAQ. CDR3 length: 16 residues. V lost 1 base, J lost 5 bases, and 15 bases lay in between. The CDR3 region is CASSLVGGRTDQPQHF. CDR3 bases: TGTGCCAGCAGCTTAGTCGGTGGGCGAACCGATCAGCCCCAGCATTTT.